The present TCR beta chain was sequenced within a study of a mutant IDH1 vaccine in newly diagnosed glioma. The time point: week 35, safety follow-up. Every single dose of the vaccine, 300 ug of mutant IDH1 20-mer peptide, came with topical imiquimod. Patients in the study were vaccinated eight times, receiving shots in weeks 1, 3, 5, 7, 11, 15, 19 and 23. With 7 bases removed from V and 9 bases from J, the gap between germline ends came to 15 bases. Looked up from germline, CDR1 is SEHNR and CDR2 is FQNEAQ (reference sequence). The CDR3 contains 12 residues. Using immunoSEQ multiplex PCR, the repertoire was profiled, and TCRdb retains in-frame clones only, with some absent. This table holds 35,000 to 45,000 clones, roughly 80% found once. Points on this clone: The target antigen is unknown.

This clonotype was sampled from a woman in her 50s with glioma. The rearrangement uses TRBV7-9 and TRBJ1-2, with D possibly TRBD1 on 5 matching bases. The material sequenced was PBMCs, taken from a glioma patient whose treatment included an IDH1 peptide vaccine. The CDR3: CASTTQGISYTF. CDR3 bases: TGTGCCAGCACCACCCAGGGTATCAGCTACACCTTC.